This is a list of T cell receptor beta chains from one sample in a study of OX40 agonist ivuxolimab in advanced cancers. This table comes from immunoSEQ multiplex PCR, and its TCRdb copy is limited to in-frame clones, with some not included. Altogether approximately 90,000 clones are present, roughly 85% being singletons, with the ten largest covering over 1.2%. The specimen comprised CD4+ or CD8+ T cells sorted from blood, sampled in a trial of the OX40 agonist ivuxolimab. Receptors originate from an adult with an advanced solid tumor such as melanoma, head and neck, liver or kidney cancer. CDR3s include the opening cysteine and the closing phenylalanine or tryptophan. The order of the fields is J gene, V gene, clone size, D gene, CDR3 protein, CDR3 DNA. The D gene is left open where the match is weak. Part of the rows lack a size; the others show once, few, many or a class for expanded clones.

j_gene: TRBJ2-2; v_gene: TRBV5-1; abundance: -; d_gene: -; CDR3aa: CASGGLEGELFF; CDR3nt: TGCGCCAGCGGCGGTCTCGAAGGGGAGCTGTTTTTT
j_gene: TRBJ1-2; v_gene: TRBV11-3; abundance: few; d_gene: TRBD1; CDR3aa: CASRRGTGRRGYTF; CDR3nt: TGTGCCAGTCGCCGTGGGACAGGGAGGAGAGGCTACACCTTC
j_gene: TRBJ2-3; v_gene: TRBV11-3; abundance: -; d_gene: TRBD2; CDR3aa: CASSLGTSGPSTDTQYF; CDR3nt: TGTGCCAGCAGCTTGGGGACTAGCGGGCCGAGCACAGATACGCAGTATTTT
j_gene: TRBJ2-1; v_gene: TRBV4-2; abundance: -; d_gene: TRBD2; CDR3aa: CASSLLAGGPLNEQFF; CDR3nt: TGTGCCAGCAGCCTCCTAGCGGGGGGGCCTCTAAATGAGCAGTTCTTC
j_gene: TRBJ2-7; v_gene: TRBV7-3; abundance: -; d_gene: -; CDR3aa: CASSLSQSYEQYF; CDR3nt: TGTGCCAGCAGCTTATCCCAGAGTTACGAGCAGTACTTC
j_gene: TRBJ1-4; v_gene: TRBV5-1; abundance: -; d_gene: -; CDR3aa: CASSLESREKLFF; CDR3nt: TGCGCCAGCAGCTTGGAAAGTCGTGAAAAACTGTTTTTT
j_gene: TRBJ2-2; v_gene: TRBV19; abundance: -; d_gene: -; CDR3aa: CASNFGGYDTGELFF; CDR3nt: TGTGCCAGTAATTTCGGAGGGTACGACACCGGGGAGCTGTTTTTT
j_gene: TRBJ1-5; v_gene: TRBV19; abundance: -; d_gene: -; CDR3aa: CASSIGRHRFMGQPQHF; CDR3nt: TGTGCCAGTAGTATAGGTCGGCACAGGTTCATGGGTCAGCCCCAGCATTTT
j_gene: TRBJ1-2; v_gene: TRBV9; abundance: -; d_gene: -; CDR3aa: CASSTGAYGYTF; CDR3nt: TGTGCCAGCAGCACCGGAGCCTATGGCTACACCTTC
j_gene: TRBJ2-3; v_gene: TRBV5-1; abundance: -; d_gene: -; CDR3aa: CASSLGGVGDTQYF; CDR3nt: TGCGCCAGCAGCTTGGGGGGAGTAGGTGATACGCAGTATTTT
j_gene: TRBJ2-7; v_gene: TRBV7-9; abundance: once; d_gene: -; CDR3aa: CASSLAGISYEQYF; CDR3nt: TGTGCCAGCAGCTTAGCGGGGATCTCCTACGAGCAGTACTTC
j_gene: TRBJ2-2; v_gene: TRBV2; abundance: -; d_gene: -; CDR3aa: CASRYSGELFF; CDR3nt: TGTGCCAGCAGATATAGCGGGGAGCTGTTTTTT
j_gene: TRBJ2-3; v_gene: TRBV7-3; abundance: -; d_gene: -; CDR3aa: CASSLSWISTDTQYF; CDR3nt: TGTGCCAGCAGCTTAAGTTGGATTAGCACAGATACGCAGTATTTT
j_gene: TRBJ1-4; v_gene: TRBV19; abundance: once; d_gene: -; CDR3aa: CASSIEAQGEKLFF; CDR3nt: TGTGCCAGTAGTATAGAGGCCCAGGGTGAAAAACTGTTTTTT
j_gene: TRBJ2-3; v_gene: TRBV11-2; abundance: -; d_gene: -; CDR3aa: CASSRQPGLFTDTQYF; CDR3nt: TGTGCCAGCAGCCGACAACCGGGACTCTTCACAGATACGCAGTATTTT
j_gene: TRBJ2-5; v_gene: TRBV7-3; abundance: few; d_gene: -; CDR3aa: CASSWGHGETQYF; CDR3nt: TGTGCCAGCAGCTGGGGACACGGAGAGACCCAGTACTTC
j_gene: TRBJ2-1; v_gene: TRBV28; abundance: -; d_gene: -; CDR3aa: CASSLESLVSLSYNEQFF; CDR3nt: TGTGCCAGCAGTTTGGAGAGCTTAGTGAGTCTCTCCTACAATGAGCAGTTCTTC
j_gene: TRBJ1-1; v_gene: TRBV19; abundance: -; d_gene: -; CDR3aa: CASTMGGNTEAFF; CDR3nt: TGTGCCAGTACCATGGGGGGGAACACTGAAGCTTTCTTT
j_gene: TRBJ1-1; v_gene: TRBV10-2; abundance: -; d_gene: -; CDR3aa: CASRLGPSNTEAFF; CDR3nt: TGCGCCAGCAGGTTAGGGCCCTCGAACACTGAAGCTTTCTTT
j_gene: TRBJ2-3; v_gene: TRBV10-3; abundance: few; d_gene: -; CDR3aa: CAISLGRGSTDTQYF; CDR3nt: TGTGCCATCAGTCTAGGCCGGGGTAGCACAGATACGCAGTATTTT
j_gene: TRBJ2-2; v_gene: TRBV6-5; abundance: -; d_gene: -; CDR3aa: CASSRGDTGELFF; CDR3nt: TGTGCCAGCAGCAGGGGGGACACCGGGGAGCTGTTTTTT
j_gene: TRBJ2-5; v_gene: TRBV7-3; abundance: once; d_gene: TRBD2; CDR3aa: CASSLESAGGEETQYF; CDR3nt: TGTGCCAGCAGCTTAGAGTCGGCGGGAGGGGAAGAGACCCAGTACTTC
j_gene: TRBJ2-2; v_gene: TRBV7-3; abundance: -; d_gene: -; CDR3aa: CASSSGAGTGELFF; CDR3nt: TGTGCCAGCAGCTCCGGGGCAGGGACCGGGGAGCTGTTTTTT
j_gene: TRBJ1-1; v_gene: TRBV28; abundance: -; d_gene: TRBD1; CDR3aa: CASSRDRINTEAFF; CDR3nt: TGTGCCAGCAGTCGGGACAGAATTAACACTGAAGCTTTCTTT
j_gene: TRBJ1-5; v_gene: TRBV6-1; abundance: -; d_gene: -; CDR3aa: CASGDNSNQPQHF; CDR3nt: TGTGCCAGCGGAGACAACAGCAATCAGCCCCAGCATTTT
j_gene: TRBJ2-3; v_gene: TRBV5-4; abundance: -; d_gene: -; CDR3aa: CASSARRGGNTDTQYF; CDR3nt: TGTGCCAGCAGCGCAAGGAGGGGGGGCAACACAGATACGCAGTATTTT
j_gene: TRBJ2-5; v_gene: TRBV2; abundance: -; d_gene: -; CDR3aa: CASSITRETQYF; CDR3nt: TGTGCCAGCTCTATTACGCGGGAGACCCAGTACTTC
j_gene: TRBJ2-1; v_gene: TRBV5-6; abundance: -; d_gene: -; CDR3aa: CASSYQNSPYNEQFF; CDR3nt: TGTGCCAGCAGCTACCAAAACAGTCCCTACAATGAGCAGTTCTTC
j_gene: TRBJ2-7; v_gene: TRBV30; abundance: -; d_gene: TRBD1; CDR3aa: CAWSLGTGFMEQYF; CDR3nt: TGTGCCTGGAGTCTTGGGACAGGGTTTATGGAGCAGTACTTC
j_gene: TRBJ2-3; v_gene: TRBV15; abundance: -; d_gene: -; CDR3aa: CATSQGGRSTDTQYF; CDR3nt: TGTGCCACCTCTCAGGGGGGCCGGAGCACAGATACGCAGTATTTT
j_gene: TRBJ1-4; v_gene: TRBV2; abundance: few; d_gene: -; CDR3aa: CASSGQLDEKLFF; CDR3nt: TGTGCCAGCAGTGGACAGTTGGATGAAAAACTGTTTTTT
j_gene: TRBJ2-1; v_gene: TRBV18; abundance: -; d_gene: -; CDR3aa: CASSLQGNEQFF; CDR3nt: TGTGCCAGCTCACTTCAGGGTAATGAGCAGTTCTTC
j_gene: TRBJ2-1; v_gene: TRBV5-1; abundance: -; d_gene: TRBD2; CDR3aa: CASTPTSGFSNEQFF; CDR3nt: TGCGCCAGCACGCCGACTAGCGGGTTTTCCAATGAGCAGTTCTTC
j_gene: TRBJ1-3; v_gene: TRBV19; abundance: -; d_gene: -; CDR3aa: CASSTIRGTGNTIYF; CDR3nt: TGTGCCAGTAGCACCATCAGGGGAACAGGAAACACCATATATTTT
j_gene: TRBJ2-3; v_gene: TRBV19; abundance: -; d_gene: -; CDR3aa: CASSMTRLYEQYF; CDR3nt: TGTGCCAGTAGTATGACACGGCTGTACGAGCAGTATTTT
j_gene: TRBJ1-6; v_gene: TRBV23-1; abundance: -; d_gene: -; CDR3aa: CASSQRGYNSPLHF; CDR3nt: TGCGCCAGCAGTCAACGGGGCTATAATTCACCCCTCCACTTT
j_gene: TRBJ1-2; v_gene: TRBV7-9; abundance: -; d_gene: TRBD1; CDR3aa: CASREGTADDGYTF; CDR3nt: TGTGCCAGCAGGGAGGGGACAGCAGACGATGGCTACACCTTC
j_gene: TRBJ2-4; v_gene: TRBV28; abundance: -; d_gene: TRBD2; CDR3aa: CASSPWGRQGRDIQYF; CDR3nt: TGTGCCAGCAGTCCCTGGGGCAGGCAAGGGAGGGACATTCAGTACTTC
j_gene: TRBJ1-2; v_gene: TRBV9; abundance: few; d_gene: -; CDR3aa: CASSPHPGHLNYGYTF; CDR3nt: TGTGCCAGCAGCCCTCACCCGGGACACCTGAACTATGGCTACACCTTC
j_gene: TRBJ2-1; v_gene: TRBV5-1; abundance: -; d_gene: -; CDR3aa: CASSSDSEQFF; CDR3nt: TGCGCCAGCAGCTCTGACTCTGAGCAGTTCTTC
j_gene: TRBJ2-7; v_gene: TRBV28; abundance: few; d_gene: -; CDR3aa: CASSPAVRGLSYEQYF; CDR3nt: TGTGCCAGCAGTCCCGCCGTGCGGGGGCTCTCCTACGAGCAGTACTTC
j_gene: TRBJ2-7; v_gene: TRBV5-1; abundance: -; d_gene: -; CDR3aa: CASRSEGSYEQYF; CDR3nt: TGCGCCAGTCGTTCAGAGGGCTCCTACGAGCAGTACTTC
j_gene: TRBJ1-1; v_gene: TRBV7-2; abundance: once; d_gene: -; CDR3aa: CASSLVAENTEAFF; CDR3nt: TGTGCCAGCAGCTTGGTGGCGGAAAACACTGAAGCTTTCTTT
j_gene: TRBJ2-7; v_gene: TRBV30; abundance: -; d_gene: -; CDR3aa: CAWSVYPPRLGQSYEQYF; CDR3nt: TGTGCCTGGAGTGTATACCCCCCCAGACTAGGTCAATCCTACGAGCAGTACTTC
j_gene: TRBJ2-7; v_gene: TRBV11-2; abundance: -; d_gene: TRBD2; CDR3aa: CASSFGIAGDRYEQYF; CDR3nt: TGTGCCAGCAGCTTCGGGATAGCGGGAGATAGGTACGAGCAGTACTTC
j_gene: TRBJ2-7; v_gene: TRBV11-3; abundance: few; d_gene: -; CDR3aa: CASSPGGGVSYEQYF; CDR3nt: TGTGCCAGCAGCCCCGGAGGGGGGGTATCGTACGAGCAGTACTTC
j_gene: TRBJ2-3; v_gene: TRBV30; abundance: -; d_gene: TRBD2; CDR3aa: CAWESGGPNTDTQYF; CDR3nt: TGTGCCTGGGAGAGCGGGGGCCCTAACACAGATACGCAGTATTTT
j_gene: TRBJ2-5; v_gene: TRBV19; abundance: once; d_gene: -; CDR3aa: CASRNQGEQETQYF; CDR3nt: TGTGCCAGTAGAAACCAGGGCGAGCAAGAGACCCAGTACTTC
j_gene: TRBJ1-6; v_gene: TRBV5-1; abundance: -; d_gene: TRBD1; CDR3aa: CASSLQGDQYNSPLHF; CDR3nt: TGCGCCAGCAGCTTACAGGGGGACCAGTATAATTCACCCCTCCACTTT
j_gene: TRBJ2-7; v_gene: TRBV4-2; abundance: -; d_gene: TRBD2; CDR3aa: CASKVEASGAVYEQYF; CDR3nt: TGTGCCAGCAAAGTTGAAGCGAGCGGGGCGGTCTACGAGCAGTACTTC
j_gene: TRBJ1-4; v_gene: TRBV28; abundance: -; d_gene: -; CDR3aa: CASSPPTATNEKLFF; CDR3nt: TGTGCCAGCAGCCCACCCACCGCAACTAATGAAAAACTGTTTTTT
j_gene: TRBJ2-5; v_gene: TRBV5-1; abundance: -; d_gene: -; CDR3aa: CASSLAAPGEQYF; CDR3nt: TGCGCCAGCAGCTTGGCAGCGCCTGGGGAGCAGTACTTC